A selection of T cell receptor beta chains follows, all from one sample in a study of blood T cell repertoires in COVID-19. Method: immunoSEQ multiplex PCR; TCRdb's copy keeps in-frame clones and lacks some. Of more than 250,000 clones listed, 80% to 90% are singletons. Sequenced input: PBMCs or T cells enriched from blood (not recorded which). All receptors come from a man aged 30 to 45 who had recovered from COVID-19. Both conserved end residues are part of each CDR3. The D gene is left open where the match is weak. Size is omitted from some rows. Given values are once, few, many or a class for expanded clones.

V gene	D gene	clone size	J gene	CDR3 DNA	CDR3 protein
TRBV9	TRBD2	-	TRBJ2-2	TGTGCCAGCAGCGTAGCAGCGGGGGACACCGGGGAGCTGTTTTTT	CASSVAAGDTGELFF
TRBV7-7	-	-	TRBJ2-3	TGTGCTAGCAGCTTTGGGCAGACCAATACGCAGTATTTT	CASSFGQTNTQYF
TRBV20-1	TRBD1	-	TRBJ1-5	TGCAGTGCTAGTTTACAGGGGCGTGGGGATCAGCCCCAGCATTTT	CSASLQGRGDQPQHF
TRBV2	-	once	TRBJ2-2	TGTGCCAGCAGTGAGCGGGGGCGGAACACCGGGGAGCTGTTTTTT	CASSERGRNTGELFF
TRBV5-1	-	-	TRBJ1-1	TGCGCCAGCAGCTTGACAGCTAACACTGAAGCTTTCTTT	CASSLTANTEAFF
TRBV5-1	TRBD1	-	TRBJ1-1	TGCGCCAGCAGCGGGATGAGGGGGCTCGGCACTGAAGCTTTCTTT	CASSGMRGLGTEAFF
TRBV18	-	-	TRBJ2-1	TGTGCCAGCTCACCACACCCTAGCAACCATGAGCAGTTCTTC	CASSPHPSNHEQFF
TRBV3-1/TRBV3-2	-	-	TRBJ1-2	TGTGCCAGCAGCAACGGCGGTGGCTACACCTTC	CASSNGGGYTF
TRBV7-2	-	-	TRBJ1-2	TGTGCCAGCAGCCAGCAGTCGGGGTCGCGGGGCTACACCTTC	CASSQQSGSRGYTF
TRBV11-3	TRBD2	-	TRBJ2-7	TGTGCCAGCAGCTTAAGTGACGGGACTAGACCCTACGAGCAGTACTTC	CASSLSDGTRPYEQYF
TRBV5-4	TRBD1	-	TRBJ2-7	TGTGCCAGCAGCTCCCCCGGGACAGCGAACTACGAGCAGTACTTC	CASSSPGTANYEQYF
TRBV5-4	-	-	TRBJ1-1	TGTGCCAGCAGCTTGGGTGGGGCTTCGGACACTGAAGCTTTCTTT	CASSLGGASDTEAFF
TRBV6-5	TRBD1	-	TRBJ2-7	TGTGCCAGCAGTTACTCGACCCAGGGGGCCTACGAGCAGTACTTC	CASSYSTQGAYEQYF
TRBV7-3	-	-	TRBJ2-2	TGTGCCAGCAGCACCCACAGGGTCCCGAACACCGGGGAGCTGTTTTTT	CASSTHRVPNTGELFF
TRBV10-3	-	-	TRBJ1-5	TGTGCCATCAGCGAGGGTCTAAGCAATCAGCCCCAGCATTTT	CAISEGLSNQPQHF
TRBV30	TRBD1	-	TRBJ1-4	TGTGCCTGGAGTGTACGACAGGGGAACGAAAAACTGTTTTTT	CAWSVRQGNEKLFF